The 14 T cell receptor beta chains below were found in one sample sequenced in a study of blood T cell repertoires in COVID-19. Clones were sequenced by immunoSEQ multiplex PCR, and TCRdb holds only the in-frame ones, with some missing. The sample lists over 300,000 clones, around 88% seen once, with 1% to 1.5% in the top ten. Sequencing was carried out using peripheral blood. The receptors come from a woman between 45 and 65 years old with acute or convalescent COVID-19.

The rearrangement joins TRBV7-2 to TRBJ1-6, with TRBD1 matching over 7 bases. The V and J ends lost 5 bases and 5 bases, in that order; junction bases with no gene match: 9. The germline gives CDR1 SGHTA, CDR2 FQGNSA. The CDR3 contains 16 residues. In DNA, the CDR3 is TGTGCCAGCAGCCCTCATAGCGGGACAGATAATTCACCCCTCCACTTT. Protein sequence: CASSPHSGTDNSPLHF.

The V and J genes are TRBV2 and TRBJ2-1; 11 bases fit TRBD2. Trimming cost V 8 bases and J 9 bases; bases outside gene matches: 9. This CDR3 has 14 residues. CDR1 and CDR2 from the germline V gene are SNHLY and FYNNEI. In DNA form, the CDR3 reads TGTGCCAGCCTGGGGGGGACTAGCGGTCTTGAGCAGTTCTTC. Residues: CASLGGTSGLEQFF.

This chain links TRBV5-1 with TRBJ2-1; D call uncertain. The CDR3 consists of 13 residues. Trimming left V 4 bases short and J 10 bases short, with 15 bases between. The V gene's germline CDR1 is SGHRS and CDR2 YFSETQ. The CDR3 bases are TGCGCCAGCAGCCTCCCCGGGTTTCAGGAGCAGTTCTTC. Its protein is CASSLPGFQEQFF.

This chain connects TRBV9 to TRBJ2-7; weak D call: TRBD2 (6 bases). The V gene's germline CDR1 is SGDLS and CDR2 YYNGEE. Trimming pared 4 bases from V and 7 bases from J, leaving 21 bases between. CDR3 size: 15 residues. The CDR3: CASSPPREQGGEQYF. CDR3 bases: TGTGCCAGCAGCCCCCCTCGGGAGCAGGGAGGTGAGCAGTACTTC. Complete variable domain (other parts from reference TRBV9 and TRBJ2-7): DSGVTQTPKHLITATGQRVTLRCSPRSGDLSVYWYQQSLDQGLQFLIQYYNGEERAKGNILERFSAQQFPDLHSELNLSSLELGDSALYFCASSPPREQGGEQYFGPGTRLTVT.

This rearrangement joins TRBV5-4 to TRBJ2-7; 11 bases are a match to TRBD2. V was pared by 0 bases and J by 2 bases, with 4 bases of the junction left unmatched. Germline V gene sequence: CDR1 SGHNT, CDR2 YYREEE (reference sequence). This CDR3 is built from 16 residues. CDR3 residues: CASSLVFSGRAYEQYF. The CDR3 coding sequence is TGTGCCAGCAGCTTGGTATTTAGCGGGAGGGCCTACGAGCAGTACTTC.

This clone was seen just once. The V and J genes are TRBV12-3 or TRBV12-4 and TRBJ2-1; 8 positions agree with TRBD1. V lost 7 bases to trimming and J lost 9 bases; unmatched junction nucleotides: 8. The CDR3 contains 13 residues. The CDR3: CASTLDRDAEQFF. The CDR3 DNA reads TGTGCCAGCACCCTGGACAGGGACGCTGAGCAGTTCTTC.

The V call is TRBV14, the J call TRBJ1-2; D not certain. The germline V and J ends were trimmed by 1 base and 7 bases, with 13 bases remaining between them. The CDR3 covers 14 residues. From germline, CDR1 is SGHDN and CDR2 FVKESK. The DNA for the CDR3 is TGTGCCAGCAGCCAAGGGCATGAGGGTGGTGGCTACACCTTC. It specifies CASSQGHEGGGYTF.

The rearrangement joins TRBV7-2 to TRBJ2-1, with TRBD2 identical over 11 bases. CDR3 size: 16 residues. V gave up 5 bases and J gave up 7 bases; unmatched junction bases: 10. Germline V gene lookup returns CDR1 SGHTA and CDR2 FQGNSA. The CDR3 loop is CASSVKTSGNGNEQFF. Written as DNA, the CDR3 is TGTGCCAGCAGCGTGAAGACTAGCGGGAATGGAAATGAGCAGTTCTTC. The full variable domain, with the rest looked up from reference TRBV7-2 and TRBJ2-1, is GAGVSQSPSNKVTEKGKDVELRCDPISGHTALYWYRQSLGQGLEFLIYFQGNSAPDKSGLPSDRFSAERTGGSVSTLTIQRTQQEDSAVYLCASSVKTSGNGNEQFFGPGTRLTVL.

The chain joins TRBV6-5 to TRBJ2-3; TRBD2 aligns across 9 bases. Losses at the gene ends were 8 bases for V and 3 bases for J; bases not matched to a gene: 3. The CDR3 sequence is 13 residues long. Germline CDR1 is MNHEY and CDR2 is SVGAGI. In DNA, the CDR3 is TGTGCCAGCTGGCTAGCGGGGACAGATACGCAGTATTTT. Protein sequence: CASWLAGTDTQYF.

This clone was found a few times. This CDR3 is also generated by other DNA sequences in the sample. This chain joins TRBV18 and TRBJ2-5, with TRBD1 as a possible D gene (5 bases). V was clipped by 3 bases and J by 5 bases, with 10 bases between them. Per the germline V gene, CDR1 is KGHSH and CDR2 is LQKENI. The CDR3 sequence is 13 residues long. CDR3 nucleotide sequence: TGTGCCAGCTCACCGCAGGGAAGGGAGACCCAGTACTTC. As protein: CASSPQGRETQYF.

The rearrangement uses TRBV30 and TRBJ1-5; 10 bases fit TRBD1. Germline-derived CDR1 and CDR2 are GTSNPN and SVGIG (reference sequence). The length of the CDR3 is 13 residues. Unmatched junction bases numbered 3, after V lost 3 bases and J lost 7 bases. CDR3 region: CAWSRDRGQPQHF. Here the CDR3 DNA reads TGTGCCTGGAGCCGGGACAGGGGACAGCCCCAGCATTTT. Based on the CDR3 plus reference TRBV30 and TRBJ1-5, the full variable domain is SQTIHQWPATLVQPVGSPLSLECTVEGTSNPNLYWYRQAAGRGLQLLFYSVGIGQISSEVPQNLSASRPQDRQFILSSKKLLLSDSGFYLCAWSRDRGQPQHFGDGTRLSIL.

CDR3 sequence (DNA): TGTGCCAGCAGCCCCTCGACAGGAGATCAGCCCCAGCATTTT. Amino acid sequence: CASSPSTGDQPQHF. The V call is TRBV7-2, the J call TRBJ1-5; D possibly corresponds to TRBD1 (6 bases). The germline CDR1 and CDR2 sequences are SGHTA and FQGNSA. V was clipped by 5 bases and J by 5 bases, with 13 bases between them. The CDR3 extends over 14 amino acids.

This chain connects TRBV25-1 to TRBJ1-1; 10 bases match TRBD1. With V trimmed by 4 bases and J by 8 bases, 4 bases remained unmatched. This CDR3 is built from 13 residues. Germline CDR1 and CDR2: MGHDK and SYGVNS. The CDR3 sequence: CASSGWTGGEAFF. CDR3 in DNA: TGTGCCAGCAGTGGTTGGACAGGGGGAGAAGCTTTCTTT.

The chain combines TRBV12-3 or TRBV12-4 with TRBJ1-2; 7 bases align to TRBD1. The CDR3 is 13 residues long. With 7 bases clipped from V and 4 bases from J, the junction kept 6 bases outside the gene matches. This CDR3 reads CASTIQGTYGYTF. CDR3 DNA sequence: TGTGCCAGCACGATACAGGGGACCTATGGCTACACCTTC.